Below, one TCR beta chain is given with its context. Its target is unknown. Germline lookup yields CDR1 MNHEY and CDR2 SMNVEV (reference sequence). This CDR3 region has 15 residues. With 6 bases clipped from V and 4 bases from J, the junction kept 10 bases outside the gene matches. This entry belongs to a study of beta chain features in type 1 diabetes. Study at large: Patient and healthy donor groups were alike in age, gender and cell yields.

Expressed TCRB transcripts got sequenced, as all isolated RNA was reverse transcribed. There were some 3.6 million reads on average in the naive, central memory and regulatory T cell samples. Here immunoSEQ multiplex PCR was the method, and the copy in TCRdb shows in-frame clones only, minus some. The table records around 240,000 clones, roughly 9.6% of them present only once. The study's findings and limits: Healthy donors had naive, central memory and Treg TCRB repertoires that appeared less similar than those seen among patients. Shortening that was moderate but significant affected the TCRB CDR3s of Type 1 diabetes patients in all four CD4+ subsets.

The chain is built from TRBV27 and TRBJ2-3, with TRBD1 matching 7 bases. The sequenced sample was naive CD4+ T cells from blood. This receptor was identified in a woman aged 18-29 years in good health. The CDR3, as DNA: TGTGCCAGCAGAAGACAGGGTTTTCGGTCAGATACGCAGTATTTT. Translated, it gives CASRRQGFRSDTQYF.